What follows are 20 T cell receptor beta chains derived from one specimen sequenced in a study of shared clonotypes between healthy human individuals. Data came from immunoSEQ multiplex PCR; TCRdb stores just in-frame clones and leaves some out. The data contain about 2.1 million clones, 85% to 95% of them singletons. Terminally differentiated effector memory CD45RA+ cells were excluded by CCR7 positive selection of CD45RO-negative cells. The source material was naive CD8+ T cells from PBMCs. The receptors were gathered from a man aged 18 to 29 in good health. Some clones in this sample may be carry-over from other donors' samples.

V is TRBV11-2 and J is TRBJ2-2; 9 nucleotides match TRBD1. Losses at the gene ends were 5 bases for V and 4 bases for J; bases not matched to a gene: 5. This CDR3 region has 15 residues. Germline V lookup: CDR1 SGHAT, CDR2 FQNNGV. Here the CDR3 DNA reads TGTGCCAGCAGCCAGTGGGGACAGGGCACCGGGGAGCTGTTTTTT. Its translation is CASSQWGQGTGELFF. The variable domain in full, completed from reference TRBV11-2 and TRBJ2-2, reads EAGVAQSPRYKIIEKRQSVAFWCNPISGHATLYWYQQILGQGPKLLIQFQNNGVVDDSQLPKDRFSAERLKGVDSTLKIQPAKLEDSAVYLCASSQWGQGTGELFFGEGSRLTVL.

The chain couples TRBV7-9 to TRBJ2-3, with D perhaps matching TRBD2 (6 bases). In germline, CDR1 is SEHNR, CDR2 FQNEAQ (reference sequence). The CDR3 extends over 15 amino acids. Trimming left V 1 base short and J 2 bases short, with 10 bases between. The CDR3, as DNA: TGTGCCAGCAGCTTAGGCGGGACTTACACAGATACGCAGTATTTT. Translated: CASSLGGTYTDTQYF.

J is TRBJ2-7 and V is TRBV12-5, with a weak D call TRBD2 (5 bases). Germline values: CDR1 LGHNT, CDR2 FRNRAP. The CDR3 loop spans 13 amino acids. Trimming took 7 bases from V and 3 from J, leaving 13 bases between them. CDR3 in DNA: TGTGCTAGTGCCCCCTCCGGGAACTACGAGCAGTACTTC. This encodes CASAPSGNYEQYF. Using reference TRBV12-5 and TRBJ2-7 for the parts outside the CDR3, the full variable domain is DARVTQTPRHKVTEMGQEVTMRCQPILGHNTVFWYRQTMMQGLELLAYFRNRAPLDDSGMPKDRFSAEMPDATLATLKIQPSEPRDSAVYFCASAPSGNYEQYFGPGTRLTVT.

The CDR3 nucleotides are TGTGCCATCAGTGAAGGAGGGGGAAGTCAGCCCCAGCATTTT. Residues: CAISEGGGSQPQHF. The chain is built from TRBV10-3 and TRBJ1-5; a weak D match, TRBD1 (6 bases). The CDR3 consists of 14 residues. Germline CDR1 reads ENHRY; CDR2 reads SYGVKD. V was pared by 3 bases and J by 6 bases, with 12 bases between.

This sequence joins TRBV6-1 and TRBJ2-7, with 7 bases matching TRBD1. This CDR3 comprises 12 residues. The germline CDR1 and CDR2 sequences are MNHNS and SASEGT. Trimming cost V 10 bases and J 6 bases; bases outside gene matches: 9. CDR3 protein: CAIRDRVFEQYF. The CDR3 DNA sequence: TGTGCCATCCGCGACAGGGTGTTCGAGCAGTACTTC.

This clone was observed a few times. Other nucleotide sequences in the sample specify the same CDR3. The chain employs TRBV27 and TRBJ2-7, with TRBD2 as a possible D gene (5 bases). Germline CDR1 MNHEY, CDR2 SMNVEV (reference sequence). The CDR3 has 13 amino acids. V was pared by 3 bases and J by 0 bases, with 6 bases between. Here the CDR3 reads CASSFGVSYEQYF. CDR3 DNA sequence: TGTGCCAGCAGTTTCGGGGTCTCCTACGAGCAGTACTTC.

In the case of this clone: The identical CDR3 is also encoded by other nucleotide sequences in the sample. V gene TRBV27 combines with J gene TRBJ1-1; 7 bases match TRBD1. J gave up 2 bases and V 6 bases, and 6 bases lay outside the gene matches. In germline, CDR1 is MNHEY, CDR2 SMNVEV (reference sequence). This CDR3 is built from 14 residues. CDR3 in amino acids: CASSLRGGNTEAFF. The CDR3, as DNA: TGTGCCAGCAGCCTCAGGGGGGGAAACACTGAAGCTTTCTTT.

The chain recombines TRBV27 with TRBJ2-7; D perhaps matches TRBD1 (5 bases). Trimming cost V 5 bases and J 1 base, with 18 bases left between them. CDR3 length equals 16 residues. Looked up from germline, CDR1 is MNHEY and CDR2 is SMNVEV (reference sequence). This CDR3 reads CASSQQPPQDSYEQYF. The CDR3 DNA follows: TGTGCCAGCAGTCAGCAACCCCCACAGGATTCCTACGAGCAGTACTTC.

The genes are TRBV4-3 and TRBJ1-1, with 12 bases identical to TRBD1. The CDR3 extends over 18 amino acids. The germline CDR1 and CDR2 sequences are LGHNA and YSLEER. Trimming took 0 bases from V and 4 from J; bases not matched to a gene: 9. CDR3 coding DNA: TGCGCCAGCAGCCAAGAACCGGGACAGGGGGCGGGCGGCACTGAAGCTTTCTTT. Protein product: CASSQEPGQGAGGTEAFF.

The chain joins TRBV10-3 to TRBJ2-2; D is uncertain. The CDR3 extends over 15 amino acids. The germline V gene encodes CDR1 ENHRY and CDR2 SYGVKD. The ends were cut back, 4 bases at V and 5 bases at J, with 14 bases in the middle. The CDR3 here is CAISAVRVETGELFF. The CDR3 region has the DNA TGTGCCATCAGTGCGGTTAGAGTAGAAACCGGGGAGCTGTTTTTT.

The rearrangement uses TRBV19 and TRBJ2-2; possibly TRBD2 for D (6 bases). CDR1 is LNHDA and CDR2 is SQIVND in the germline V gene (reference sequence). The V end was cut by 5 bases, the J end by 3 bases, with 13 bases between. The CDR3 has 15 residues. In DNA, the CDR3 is TGTGCCAGTAGTGAAGTGACTAGATACACCGGGGAGCTGTTTTTT. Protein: CASSEVTRYTGELFF.

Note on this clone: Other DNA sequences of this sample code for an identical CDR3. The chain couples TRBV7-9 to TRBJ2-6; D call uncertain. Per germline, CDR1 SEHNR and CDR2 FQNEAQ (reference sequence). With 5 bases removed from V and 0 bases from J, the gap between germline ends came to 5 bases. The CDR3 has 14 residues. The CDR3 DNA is TGTGCCAGCAGCCCCGTCTCTGGGGCCAACGTCCTGACTTTC. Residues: CASSPVSGANVLTF. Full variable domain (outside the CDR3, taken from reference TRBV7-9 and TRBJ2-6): DTGVSQNPRHKITKRGQNVTFRCDPISEHNRLYWYRQTLGQGPEFLTYFQNEAQLEKSRLLSDRFSAERPKGSFSTLEIQRTEQGDSAMYLCASSPVSGANVLTFGAGSRLTVL.

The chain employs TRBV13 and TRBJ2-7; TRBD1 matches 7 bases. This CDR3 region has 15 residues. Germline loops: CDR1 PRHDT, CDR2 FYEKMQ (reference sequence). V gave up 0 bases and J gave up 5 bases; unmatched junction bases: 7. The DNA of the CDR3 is TGTGCCAGCAGCTTAGGTGGCTACAGGGGTCACGAGCAGTACTTC. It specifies CASSLGGYRGHEQYF.

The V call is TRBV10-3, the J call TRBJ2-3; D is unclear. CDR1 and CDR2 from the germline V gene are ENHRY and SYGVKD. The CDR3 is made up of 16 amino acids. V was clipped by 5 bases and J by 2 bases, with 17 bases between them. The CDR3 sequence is CAISLGWSVNTDTQYF. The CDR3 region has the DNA TGTGCCATCAGTCTTGGGTGGTCGGTTAACACAGATACGCAGTATTTT.

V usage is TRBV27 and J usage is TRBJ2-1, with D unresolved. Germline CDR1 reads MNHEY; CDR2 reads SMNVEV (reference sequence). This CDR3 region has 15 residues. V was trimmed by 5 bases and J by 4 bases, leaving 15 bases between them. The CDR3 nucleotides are TGTGCCAGCAGTCGCGGTGGGTCGGGTTACAATGAGCAGTTCTTC. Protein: CASSRGGSGYNEQFF.

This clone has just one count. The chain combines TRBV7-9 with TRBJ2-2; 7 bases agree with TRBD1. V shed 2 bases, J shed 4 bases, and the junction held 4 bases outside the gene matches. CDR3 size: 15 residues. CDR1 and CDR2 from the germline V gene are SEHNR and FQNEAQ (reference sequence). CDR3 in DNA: TGTGCCAGCAGCTTAAAGGCAGGGGGCACCGGGGAGCTGTTTTTT. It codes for CASSLKAGGTGELFF.

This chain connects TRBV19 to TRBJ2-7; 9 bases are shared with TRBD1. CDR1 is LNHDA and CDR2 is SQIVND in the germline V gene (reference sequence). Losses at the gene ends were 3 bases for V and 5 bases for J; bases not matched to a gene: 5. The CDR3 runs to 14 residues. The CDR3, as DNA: TGTGCCAGTAGTATGGGACAGGGAATCGACGAGCAGTACTTC. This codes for CASSMGQGIDEQYF.

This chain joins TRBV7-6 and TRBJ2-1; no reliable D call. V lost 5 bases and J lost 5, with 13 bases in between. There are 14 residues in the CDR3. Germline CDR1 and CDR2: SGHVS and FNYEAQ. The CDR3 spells CASSAVIGHNEQFF. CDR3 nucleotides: TGTGCCAGCAGCGCCGTAATTGGTCACAATGAGCAGTTCTTC.

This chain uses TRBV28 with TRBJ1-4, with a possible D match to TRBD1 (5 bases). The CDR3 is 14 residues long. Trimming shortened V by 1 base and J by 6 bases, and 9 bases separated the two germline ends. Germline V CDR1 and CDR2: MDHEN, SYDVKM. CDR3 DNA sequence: TGTGCCAGCAGTTTATCTGGGGCGGATGAAAAACTGTTTTTT. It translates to CASSLSGADEKLFF.

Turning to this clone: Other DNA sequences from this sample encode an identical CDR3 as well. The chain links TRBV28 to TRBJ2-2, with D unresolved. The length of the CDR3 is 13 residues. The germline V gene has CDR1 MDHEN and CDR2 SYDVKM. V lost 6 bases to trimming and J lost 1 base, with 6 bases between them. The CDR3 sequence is CASSSGNTGELFF. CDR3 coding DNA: TGTGCCAGCAGCTCAGGGAACACCGGGGAGCTGTTTTTT.